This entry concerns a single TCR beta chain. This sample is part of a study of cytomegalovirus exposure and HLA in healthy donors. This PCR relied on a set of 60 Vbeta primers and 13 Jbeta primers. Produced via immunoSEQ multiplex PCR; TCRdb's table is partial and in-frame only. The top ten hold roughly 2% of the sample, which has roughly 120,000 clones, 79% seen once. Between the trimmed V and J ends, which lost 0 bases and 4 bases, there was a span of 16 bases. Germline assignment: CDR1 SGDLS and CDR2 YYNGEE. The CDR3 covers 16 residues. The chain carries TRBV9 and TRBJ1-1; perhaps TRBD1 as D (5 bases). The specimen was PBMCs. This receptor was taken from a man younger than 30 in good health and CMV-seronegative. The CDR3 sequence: CASSVAPAGRGTEAFF. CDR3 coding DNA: TGTGCCAGCAGCGTAGCTCCGGCGGGACGGGGCACTGAAGCTTTCTTT.